The present T cell receptor beta chain was sequenced within a study of blood T cell repertoires in COVID-19. Across the study: The United States, Italy and Spain were the sources of the acute and convalescent COVID-19 samples. PBMCs, B-cell-depleted T cells, or T cells were the source of the cDNA or gDNA that made up the material.

CDR1 is MGHRA, CDR2 YSYEKL, per germline. Trimming left V 7 bases short and J 5 bases short, with 17 bases between. CDR3 length equals 14 residues. Per the original methods: It was from reference gene primer amplification that nucleated cell counts were estimated. TCRdb's table, derived via immunoSEQ multiplex PCR, lists solely in-frame clones and lacks some. The V and J calls and clone size were taken over from that table, and D and trimming were inferred from the DNA. In the table there are under 300,000 clones, about 89% of which are singletons. The sequence was collected from a middle-aged woman who had recovered from COVID-19. This chain links TRBV4-1 with TRBJ1-1; D might be TRBD1 (5 bases). Specimen: peripheral blood. Here the CDR3 DNA reads TGCGCCAGCAACCCAGGGTCAAGCGTTACTGAAGCTTTCTTT. Translated, it gives CASNPGSSVTEAFF.